The clone carrying this TCR beta chain appeared a few times. The sample's time point: sample taken at primary tumor resection. TCRs were sequenced from unsorted whole RNA of tumor, nontumor lung or PBMC. The data were taken from a study of spatial heterogeneity in lung cancer. The library protocol tagged each TCR cDNA with a unique molecular identifier. TCRdb used MiXCR to reprocess the 5' RACE reads, holding one entry per CDR3 protein. The sample holds some 23,000 distinct CDR3 sequences, over 6% seen once. Germline-derived CDR1 and CDR2 are KGHDR and SFDVKD. CDR3 length: 14 amino acids. The V and J ends lost 0 bases and 5 bases respectively, with 10 bases between them.

V and J are TRBV24-1 and TRBJ2-7; D may be TRBD1 (7 bases). Source: PBMCs, taken at surgery. This clonotype originated in a male donor with early-stage non-small cell lung cancer. CDR3 in DNA: TGTGCCACCAGTGATTTGGCAGGGGGGCACGAGCAGTACTTC. This gives the protein CATSDLAGGHEQYF.